This T cell receptor (beta chain) was captured in a study of CD8 T cells in Susac syndrome. Patients with Susac syndrome showed fulfilment of recently defined diagnostic criteria for definite or probable disease. TEMRA cells were FACS-enriched and CD8+ and CD4+ T cells negatively isolated. Study-wide results and limits: CD4+ repertoires of Susac syndrome patients lacked detectable clonal expansion.

As concerns this clonotype: Its matching antigen is unknown.

When the RNA was reverse transcribed, random hexamers were used with an input of roughly 0.5 to 1 ug. A multiplex approach, immunoSEQ multiplex PCR, amplified TCR beta CDR3 across 54 Vbeta and 13 Jbeta. TCRdb reprocessed the immunoSEQ multiplex PCR reads via MiXCR and lists one record per CDR3 protein. This sample has 80,000 or so distinct CDR3 sequences, with 93% found just once. The TCR comes from a human donor with Susac syndrome. Specimen: CD4+ T cells from PBMCs.

CDR3 amino acids: CASGPGLDSGELFF. The CDR3 bases are TGTGCTAGTGGTCCTGGACTAGATTCCGGGGAGCTGTTTTTT. The chain carries TRBV12-5 and TRBJ2-2; 7 positions match TRBD2. J gave up 6 bases and V 5 bases, and 6 bases lay outside the gene matches. Germline CDR1 and CDR2: LGHNT and FRNRAP. The CDR3 contains 14 residues.